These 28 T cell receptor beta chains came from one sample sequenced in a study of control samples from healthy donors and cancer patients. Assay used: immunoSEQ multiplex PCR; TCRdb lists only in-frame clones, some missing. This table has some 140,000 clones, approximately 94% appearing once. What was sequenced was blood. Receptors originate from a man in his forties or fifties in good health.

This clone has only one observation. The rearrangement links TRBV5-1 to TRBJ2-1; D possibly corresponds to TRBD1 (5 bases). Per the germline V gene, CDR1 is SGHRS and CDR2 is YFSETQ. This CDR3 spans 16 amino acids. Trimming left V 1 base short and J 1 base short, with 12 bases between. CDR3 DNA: TGCGCCAGCAGCTTGCTGGCAGGGTCTTCCTACAATGAGCAGTTCTTC. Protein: CASSLLAGSSYNEQFF.

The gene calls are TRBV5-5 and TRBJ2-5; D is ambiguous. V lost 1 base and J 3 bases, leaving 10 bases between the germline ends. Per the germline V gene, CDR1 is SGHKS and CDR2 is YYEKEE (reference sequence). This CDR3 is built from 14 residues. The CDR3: CASSLTSRKETQYF. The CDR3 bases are TGTGCCAGCAGCTTGACGTCCAGAAAAGAGACCCAGTACTTC.

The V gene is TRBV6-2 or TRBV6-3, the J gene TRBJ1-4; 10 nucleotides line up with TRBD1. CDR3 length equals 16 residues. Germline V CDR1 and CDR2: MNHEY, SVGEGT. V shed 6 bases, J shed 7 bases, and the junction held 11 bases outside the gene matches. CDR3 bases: TGTGCCAGCAGCCGCACCCCGGACAGGGGGATTGAAAAACTGTTTTTT. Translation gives CASSRTPDRGIEKLFF.

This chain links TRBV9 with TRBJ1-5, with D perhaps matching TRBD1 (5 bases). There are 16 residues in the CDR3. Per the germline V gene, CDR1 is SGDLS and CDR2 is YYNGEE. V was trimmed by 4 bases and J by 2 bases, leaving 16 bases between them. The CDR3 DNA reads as TGTGCCAGCAGCAGGGGCTCGGGGGATGGCAATCAGCCCCAGCATTTT. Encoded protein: CASSRGSGDGNQPQHF. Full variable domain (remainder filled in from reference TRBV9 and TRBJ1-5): DSGVTQTPKHLITATGQRVTLRCSPRSGDLSVYWYQQSLDQGLQFLIQYYNGEERAKGNILERFSAQQFPDLHSELNLSSLELGDSALYFCASSRGSGDGNQPQHFGDGTRLSIL.

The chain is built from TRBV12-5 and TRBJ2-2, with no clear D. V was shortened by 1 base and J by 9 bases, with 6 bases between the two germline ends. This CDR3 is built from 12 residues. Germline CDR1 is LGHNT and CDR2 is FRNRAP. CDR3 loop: CASGLDFRELFF. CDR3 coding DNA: TGTGCTAGTGGTTTGGACTTCAGGGAGCTGTTTTTT.

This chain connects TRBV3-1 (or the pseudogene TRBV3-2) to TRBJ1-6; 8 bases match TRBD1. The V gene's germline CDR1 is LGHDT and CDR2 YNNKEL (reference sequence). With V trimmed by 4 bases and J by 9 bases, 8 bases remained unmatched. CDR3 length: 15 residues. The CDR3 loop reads CASSLAGGQGSPLHF. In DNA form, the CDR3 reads TGTGCCAGCAGCCTCGCAGGGGGCCAAGGTTCACCCCTCCACTTT.

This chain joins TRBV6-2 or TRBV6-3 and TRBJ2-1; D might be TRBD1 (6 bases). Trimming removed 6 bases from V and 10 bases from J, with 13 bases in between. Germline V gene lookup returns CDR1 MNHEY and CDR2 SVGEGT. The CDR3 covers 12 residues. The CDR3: CASSPIGGEQFF. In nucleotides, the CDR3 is TGTGCCAGCAGCCCCATTGGGGGCGAGCAGTTCTTC.

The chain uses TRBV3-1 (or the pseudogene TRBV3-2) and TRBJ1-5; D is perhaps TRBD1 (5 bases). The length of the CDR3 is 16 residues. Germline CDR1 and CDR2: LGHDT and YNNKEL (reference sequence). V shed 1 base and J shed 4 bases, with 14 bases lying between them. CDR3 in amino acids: CASSQGGQGGNQPQHF. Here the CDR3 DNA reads TGTGCCAGCAGCCAAGGTGGGCAGGGAGGTAATCAGCCCCAGCATTTT.

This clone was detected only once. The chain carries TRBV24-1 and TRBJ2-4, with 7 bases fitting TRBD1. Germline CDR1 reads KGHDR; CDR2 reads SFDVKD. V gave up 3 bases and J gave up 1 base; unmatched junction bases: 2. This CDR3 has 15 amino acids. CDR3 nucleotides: TGTGCCACCAGTGATGACAGGGCTGCCAAAAACATTCAGTACTTC. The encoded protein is CATSDDRAAKNIQYF.

This CDR3 is CASSSDGGKVGYGYTF. The CDR3 DNA reads TGTGCCAGCAGTTCCGATGGGGGTAAGGTGGGCTATGGCTACACCTTC. The rearrangement links TRBV27 to TRBJ1-2, with D possibly matching TRBD1 (5 bases). V was trimmed by 4 bases and J by 4 bases, leaving 19 bases between them. Germline V lookup: CDR1 MNHEY, CDR2 SMNVEV (reference sequence). This CDR3 spans 16 amino acids.

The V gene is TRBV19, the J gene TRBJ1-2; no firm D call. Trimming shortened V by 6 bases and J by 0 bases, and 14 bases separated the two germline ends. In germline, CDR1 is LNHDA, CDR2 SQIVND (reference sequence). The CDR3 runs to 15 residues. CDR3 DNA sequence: TGTGCCAGTAGGGTCGGCCGGGGAGCTAACTATGGCTACACCTTC. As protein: CASRVGRGANYGYTF.

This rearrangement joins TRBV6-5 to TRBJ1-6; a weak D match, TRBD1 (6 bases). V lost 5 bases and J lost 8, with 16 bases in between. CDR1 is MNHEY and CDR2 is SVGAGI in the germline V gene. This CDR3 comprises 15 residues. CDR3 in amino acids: CASSPDRSLYSPLHF. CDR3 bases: TGTGCCAGCAGTCCTGACAGGAGTCTTTATTCACCCCTCCACTTT.

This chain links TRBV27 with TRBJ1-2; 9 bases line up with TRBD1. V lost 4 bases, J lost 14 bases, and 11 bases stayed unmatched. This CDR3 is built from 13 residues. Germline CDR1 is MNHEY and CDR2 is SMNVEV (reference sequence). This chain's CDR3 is CASSSILGTGQTF. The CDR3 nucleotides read TGTGCCAGCAGTTCAATCCTTGGGACAGGGCAAACCTTC.

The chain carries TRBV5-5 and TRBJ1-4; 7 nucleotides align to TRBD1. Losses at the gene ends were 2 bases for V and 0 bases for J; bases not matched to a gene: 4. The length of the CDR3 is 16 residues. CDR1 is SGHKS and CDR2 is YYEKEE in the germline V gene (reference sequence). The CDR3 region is CASSFLGTATNEKLFF. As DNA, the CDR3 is TGTGCCAGCAGCTTCCTCGGGACAGCAACTAATGAAAAACTGTTTTTT.

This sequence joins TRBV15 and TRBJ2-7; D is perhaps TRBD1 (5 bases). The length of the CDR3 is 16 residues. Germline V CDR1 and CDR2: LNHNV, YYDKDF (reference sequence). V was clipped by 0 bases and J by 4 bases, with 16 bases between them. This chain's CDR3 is CATSRDSAGFGYEQYF. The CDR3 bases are TGTGCCACCAGCAGAGATTCCGCAGGGTTTGGTTACGAGCAGTACTTC. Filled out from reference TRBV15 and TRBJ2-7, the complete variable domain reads DAMVIQNPRYQVTQFGKPVTLSCSQTLNHNVMYWYQQKSSQAPKLLFHYYDKDFNNEADTPDNFQSRRPNTSFCFLDIRSPGLGDTAMYLCATSRDSAGFGYEQYFGPGTRLTVT.

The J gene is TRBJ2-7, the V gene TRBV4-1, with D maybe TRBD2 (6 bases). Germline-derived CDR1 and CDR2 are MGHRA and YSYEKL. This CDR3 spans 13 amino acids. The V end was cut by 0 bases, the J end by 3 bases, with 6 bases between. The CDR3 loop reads CASSQDGGYEQYF. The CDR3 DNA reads TGCGCCAGCAGCCAAGACGGGGGCTACGAGCAGTACTTC.

The CDR3 DNA sequence: TGTGCTAGTGGGGACGGGTATTCGAACACTGAAGCTTTCTTT. Translating gives CASGDGYSNTEAFF. This chain joins TRBV12-5 and TRBJ1-1; D is unclear. The ends were cut back, 6 bases at V and 1 base at J, with 12 bases in the middle. In germline, CDR1 is LGHNT, CDR2 FRNRAP. The CDR3 is 14 residues long.

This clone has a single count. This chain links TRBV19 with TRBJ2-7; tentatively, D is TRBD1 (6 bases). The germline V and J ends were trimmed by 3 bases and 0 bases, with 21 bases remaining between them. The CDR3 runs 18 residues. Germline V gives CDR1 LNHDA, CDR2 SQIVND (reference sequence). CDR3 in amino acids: CASSIWAYTDRPSYEQYF. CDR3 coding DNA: TGTGCCAGTAGTATTTGGGCGTATACGGACAGACCCTCCTACGAGCAGTACTTC.

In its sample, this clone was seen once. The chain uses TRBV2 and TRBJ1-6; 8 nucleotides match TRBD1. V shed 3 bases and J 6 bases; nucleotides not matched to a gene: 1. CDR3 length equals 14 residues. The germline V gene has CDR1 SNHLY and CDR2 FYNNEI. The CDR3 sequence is CASSDQGANSPLHF. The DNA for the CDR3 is TGTGCCAGCAGTGACCAGGGGGCTAATTCACCCCTCCACTTT.

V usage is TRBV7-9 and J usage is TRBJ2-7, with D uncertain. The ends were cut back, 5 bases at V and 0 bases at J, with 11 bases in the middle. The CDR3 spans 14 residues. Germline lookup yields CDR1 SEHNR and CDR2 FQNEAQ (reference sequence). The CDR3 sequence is CASSGITSSYEQYF. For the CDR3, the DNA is TGTGCCAGCAGCGGGATCACGAGCTCCTACGAGCAGTACTTC.

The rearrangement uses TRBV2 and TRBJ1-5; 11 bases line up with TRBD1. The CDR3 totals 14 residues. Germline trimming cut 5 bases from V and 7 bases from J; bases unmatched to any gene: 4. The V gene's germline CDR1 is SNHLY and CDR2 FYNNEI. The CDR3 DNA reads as TGTGCCAGCAGTATGGGACAGGGGGGGCAGCCCCAGCATTTT. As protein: CASSMGQGGQPQHF.

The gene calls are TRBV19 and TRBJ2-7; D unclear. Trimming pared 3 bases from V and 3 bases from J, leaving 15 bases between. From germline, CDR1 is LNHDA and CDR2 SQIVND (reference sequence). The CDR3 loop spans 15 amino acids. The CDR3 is CASSIKDGPGYEQYF. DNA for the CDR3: TGTGCCAGTAGTATTAAAGACGGCCCTGGCTACGAGCAGTACTTC.

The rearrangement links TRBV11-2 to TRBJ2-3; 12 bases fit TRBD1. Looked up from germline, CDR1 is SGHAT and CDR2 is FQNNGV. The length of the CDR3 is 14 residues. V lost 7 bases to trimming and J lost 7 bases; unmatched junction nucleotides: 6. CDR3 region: CASNPGQGANTQYF. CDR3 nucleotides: TGTGCCAGCAACCCGGGACAGGGGGCGAATACGCAGTATTTT.

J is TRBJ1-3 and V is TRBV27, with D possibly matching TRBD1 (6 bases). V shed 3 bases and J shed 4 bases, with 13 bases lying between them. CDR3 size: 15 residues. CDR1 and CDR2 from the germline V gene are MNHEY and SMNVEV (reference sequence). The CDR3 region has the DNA TGTGCCAGCAGTTTGGGAACCGGGACAGGAAACACCATATATTTT. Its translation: CASSLGTGTGNTIYF.

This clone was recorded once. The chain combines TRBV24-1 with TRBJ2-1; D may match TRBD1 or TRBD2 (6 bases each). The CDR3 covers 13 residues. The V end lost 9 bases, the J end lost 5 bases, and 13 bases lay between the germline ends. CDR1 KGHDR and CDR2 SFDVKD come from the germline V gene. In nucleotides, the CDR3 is TGTGCCACCCGACTGCGGGACAACAATGAGCAGTTCTTC. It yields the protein CATRLRDNNEQFF.

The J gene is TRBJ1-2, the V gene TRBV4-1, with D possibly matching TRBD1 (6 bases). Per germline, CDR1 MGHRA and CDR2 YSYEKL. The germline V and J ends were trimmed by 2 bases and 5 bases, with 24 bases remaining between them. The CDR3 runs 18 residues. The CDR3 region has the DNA TGCGCCAGCAGCCAAATCGAGGTGCGGGGGGCAGATCGTTATGGCTACACCTTC. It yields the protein CASSQIEVRGADRYGYTF.

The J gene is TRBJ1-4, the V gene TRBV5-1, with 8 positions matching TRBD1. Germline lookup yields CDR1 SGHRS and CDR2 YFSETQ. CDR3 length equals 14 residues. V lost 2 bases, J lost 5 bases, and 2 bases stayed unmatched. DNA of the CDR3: TGCGCCAGCAGCTTTACAGGGGGAAATGAAAAACTGTTTTTT. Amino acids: CASSFTGGNEKLFF.

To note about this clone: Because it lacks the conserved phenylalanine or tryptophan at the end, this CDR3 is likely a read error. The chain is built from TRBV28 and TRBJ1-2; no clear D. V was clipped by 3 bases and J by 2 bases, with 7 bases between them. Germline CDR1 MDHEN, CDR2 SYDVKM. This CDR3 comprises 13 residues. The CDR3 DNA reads TGTGCCAGCAGTTTTCGGGGAAACTATGGCTACACCCTC. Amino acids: CASSFRGNYGYTL.